This paragraph reports one T cell receptor beta chain. The table lists this clonotype with many counts. The specificity of this receptor is unknown. No base-level quality is on record; no much larger clone is a single base apart. The entry originates in a study of T cells in Graves' hyperthyroidism and ophthalmopathy (dated by TCRdb to about 2019). Regarding the research as a whole: Peripheral blood was collected at initial diagnosis, before any treatment. To identify TCR V-J signatures that set the groups apart, the researchers used a discovery cohort of 100 patients, made up of roughly 40 with Graves' ophthalmopathy and some 55 with stable Graves' hyperthyroidism. Prospective prediction of ophthalmopathy was tested in an independent validation cohort of fewer than 20 hyperthyroidism patients and 15 to 17 patients who later progressed to ophthalmopathy. The roughly 94 discovery patients were randomly split 7:3 into training and test sets. Thyroid tissue and blood T-cell repertoires from roughly 6 Graves' hyperthyroidism patients were also compared in the study. Following sampling, methimazole starting at 30 mg daily was given to hyperthyroidism patients, and high-dose intravenous methylprednisolone was given to ophthalmopathy patients. The paper describes TCR Vbeta CDR3 sequencing of 135 peripheral blood samples, made up of roughly 40 ophthalmopathy patients, some 76 hyperthyroidism patients and 17 progressor patients.

Amplification of TCR beta CDR3 regions was carried out from RNA transcripts. For the first round of RT-PCR on the TCR CDR3, the HTBI primer set was used together with the Qiagen OneStep RT-PCR kit. Libraries were constructed in a second round of multiplex PCR, after which size selection and purification were performed. Paired-end sequencing of the libraries was performed with 100 bp reads on an Illumina HiSeq2000. The paper's processing steps were these. Raw data were processed with SOAPnuke, discarding reads with adapters, uncalled bases, mean Phred below 15, or no exact constant-primer or identifier match. High-quality paired reads were merged using COPE v1.2.5, and each unique nucleotide sequence was defined as a clonotype. MiTCR v1.1 was used to align the clonotypes against IMGT TRBV, TRBD and TRBJ reference segments. The analysis included only V-J combinations with a frequency above 0.0001, which together covered over 98% of the repertoires. A TCS score was defined as the ratio of F50 (clonal expansion) to E x V (chaos), with BLOSUM62-based TCRdist applied between CDR3 peptides within each V-J. Welch's t-statistics and random forest reduced around 550 V-J features to about 13, which were used in a naive Bayes classifier (R e1071). TCRdb took the public reads, trimmed them with fastp at Q25, ran MiXCR for clone calling and kept in-frame beta chains. Under each unique CDR3 protein, matching rows form one entry showing the most common genes and DNA. The V and J calls shown here were made by TCRdb, not taken from the authors' results. Counted in this sample were about 380,000 distinct CDR3 sequences; roughly 12% of them appeared once. The ten largest account for less than 25% of the sample.

Hyperthyroidism patients were aged 18 to 65 years and newly diagnosed, with disease duration of less than 2 months. Any patient with an uncontrolled infection, another autoimmune disease, pregnancy or lactation was excluded. Diagnoses relied on clinical symptoms, serum thyroxine and TRAb, thyroid ultrasound and orbital computed tomography. Blood from progressor patients was collected at the time of first diagnosis with hyperthyroidism, before any ophthalmopathy symptoms had appeared. PBMCs were separated from about 10 ml of fresh peripheral blood using Ficoll-Paque density gradient centrifugation. Progressor patients were initially diagnosed with Graves' hyperthyroidism and developed ophthalmopathy during follow-up. Total RNA was extracted with Trizol reagent, and quality was checked on an Agilent 2100 Bioanalyzer. Reading from cysteine to phenylalanine, the CDR3 counts 15 amino acids. Only the CDR3 DNA is retained, 45 bases long and in frame from the first base. The junction carries 13 bases between V and J, which are trimmed by 4 bases and 1 base respectively.

Paper-wide results and their limitations: In validation, progression to ophthalmopathy was predicted by the model with 65% to 71% sensitivity and just over 72% specificity, a median of roughly 6.4 months before onset. No statistical method was used to set the sample size in advance, and investigators knew the group allocation. Most expanded thyroid clonotypes (frequency above 0.001) were also found in blood, which suggests that blood repertoires may mirror thyroid immune responses. Ophthalmopathy was separated from stable hyperthyroidism by a 13 V-J signature model, with about 88% sensitivity and about 81% specificity obtained in cross-validation and 80%/75% obtained in testing.

Recombination joined TRBV12-3 or TRBV12-4 with TRBJ1-1; possibly the D gene is TRBD1, per 5 matching bases. The TCR comes from a man aged 25 to 45 with Graves' hyperthyroidism that later progressed to Graves' ophthalmopathy. The sequencing sample was made of blood. In nucleotides, the sequence is TGTGCCAGCAGTTCTTCCTTCGGGGGGAACACTGAAGCTTTCTTT. Its translation is CASSSSFGGNTEAFF.